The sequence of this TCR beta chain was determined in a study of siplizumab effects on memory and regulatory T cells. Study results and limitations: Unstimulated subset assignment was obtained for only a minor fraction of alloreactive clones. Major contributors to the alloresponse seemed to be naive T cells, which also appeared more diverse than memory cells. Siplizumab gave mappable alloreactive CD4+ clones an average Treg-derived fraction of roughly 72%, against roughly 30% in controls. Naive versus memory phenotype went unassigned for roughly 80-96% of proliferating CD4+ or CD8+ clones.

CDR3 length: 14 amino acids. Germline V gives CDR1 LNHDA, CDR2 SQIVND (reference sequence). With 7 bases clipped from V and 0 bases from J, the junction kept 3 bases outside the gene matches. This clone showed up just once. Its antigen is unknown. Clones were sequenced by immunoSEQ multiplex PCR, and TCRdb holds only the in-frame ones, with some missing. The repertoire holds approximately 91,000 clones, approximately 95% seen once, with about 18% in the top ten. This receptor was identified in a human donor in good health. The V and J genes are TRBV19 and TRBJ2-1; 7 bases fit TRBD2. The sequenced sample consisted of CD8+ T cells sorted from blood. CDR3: CASNLAASYNEQFF. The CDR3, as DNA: TGTGCCAGTAACCTAGCGGCCTCCTACAATGAGCAGTTCTTC.